Below, 12 T cell receptor beta chains from the same sample are listed, as sequenced in a study of T cell repertoires in cytomegalovirus infection. TCRdb recomputed calls from the reads with MiXCR, one row per CDR3 protein. The profile shows roughly 630,000 distinct CDR3 sequences, approximately 25% of them singletons. Sequenced sample: CD8+ T cells from PBMCs. The receptors come from a human donor in good health (CMV status not recorded). Some clones in this sample may be carry-over from other donors' samples.

This clonotype turned up a few times. V usage is TRBV28 and J usage is TRBJ2-7; 8 nucleotides line up with TRBD1. The J segment lost 4 bases and the V segment lost 3 bases, leaving 8 bases of the junction unmatched. Germline V CDR1 and CDR2: MDHEN, SYDVKM. The CDR3 extends over 15 amino acids. The CDR3 region has the DNA TGTGCCAGCAGTTTGCCGTCGGACAGGGTGTACGAGCAGTACTTC. Its translation: CASSLPSDRVYEQYF.

This clonotype was counted at least ten times. This chain links TRBV7-8 with TRBJ1-1; D might be TRBD1 (5 bases). The CDR3 is 13 residues long. V was clipped by 4 bases and J by 1 base, with 7 bases between them. CDR1 is SGHVS, CDR2 FQNEAQ, per germline. As DNA, the CDR3 is TGTGCCAGCAGCTATACAGGGAACACTGAAGCTTTCTTT. It encodes CASSYTGNTEAFF.

V is TRBV28 and J is TRBJ2-7; 7 nucleotides line up with TRBD1. The length of the CDR3 is 15 residues. With V trimmed by 5 bases and J by 2 bases, 9 bases remained unmatched. CDR1 MDHEN and CDR2 SYDVKM come from the germline V gene. CDR3 DNA sequence: TGTGCCAGCAGTGAGACAGGGAAGGGCCCCTACGAGCAGTACGTC. It encodes CASSETGKGPYEQYV.

This clonotype has just a few counts. The chain recombines TRBV5-4 with TRBJ2-4; D perhaps matches TRBD2 (6 bases). The germline CDR1 and CDR2 sequences are SGHNT and YYREEE (reference sequence). V was cut by 2 bases and J by 7 bases, with 13 bases left in between. This CDR3 region has 14 residues. The DNA of the CDR3 is TGTGCCAGCAGCTTCCGACCTGGAGGGAACATTCAGTACTTC. Protein: CASSFRPGGNIQYF.

This sequence joins TRBV6-4 and TRBJ2-7, with D possibly matching TRBD1 (6 bases). Germline lookup yields CDR1 MRHNA and CDR2 SNTAGT. Trimming took off 6 bases at V and 4 bases at J, with 16 bases between the two ends. CDR3 length: 14 residues. The CDR3 DNA reads as TGTGCCAGCAGACCCGGACAGAAGTTTTACGAGCAGTACGTC. This gives the protein CASRPGQKFYEQYV.

V and J are TRBV11-2 and TRBJ1-6; the match to TRBD1 covers 10 bases. V lost 5 bases to trimming and J lost 9 bases; unmatched junction nucleotides: 10. The germline V gene has CDR1 SGHAT and CDR2 FQNNGV. The CDR3 extends over 16 amino acids. The CDR3 region has the DNA TGTGCCAGCAGCCCCTGGACAGGGGGATATTCTTCACCCCTCCACTTT. Encoded protein: CASSPWTGGYSSPLHF.

The chain links TRBV7-6 to TRBJ2-3; 9 positions match TRBD1. Trimming at V came to 4 bases and at J to 3 bases, leaving 8 bases not matched to a gene. Germline V gives CDR1 SGHVS, CDR2 FNYEAQ. This CDR3 region has 16 residues. CDR3 DNA sequence: TGTGCCAGCAGCTACTCCGGGACAGGGAAAACAGATACGCAGTATTTT. Its protein is CASSYSGTGKTDTQYF.

Many counts were recorded for this clonotype. V gene TRBV12-3 or TRBV12-4 combines with J gene TRBJ2-7; D is unresolved. Trimming pared 3 bases from V and 0 bases from J, leaving 12 bases between. The CDR3 loop spans 15 amino acids. The CDR3 DNA follows: TGTGCCAGCAGTTTTTCGCCAGGCAGCTCCTACGAGCAGTACGTC. This sequence encodes CASSFSPGSSYEQYV.

This clonotype was counted many times. This chain links TRBV28 with TRBJ2-1; D remains ambiguous. V lost 1 base and J lost 5, with 6 bases in between. The germline V gene has CDR1 MDHEN and CDR2 SYDVKM. The CDR3 extends over 13 amino acids. CDR3 region: CASSLYGNNEQFF. CDR3 sequence (DNA): TGTGCCAGCAGTTTATACGGAAACAATGAGCAGTTCTTC.

The chain carries TRBV28 and TRBJ2-3; TRBD2 agrees at 11 bases. V lost 6 bases to trimming and J lost 5 bases; unmatched junction nucleotides: 4. The V gene's germline CDR1 is MDHEN and CDR2 SYDVKM. There are 14 residues in the CDR3. CDR3 nucleotide sequence: TGTGCCAGCAGGCCTAGCGGGGGGCGAGATACGCAGTATTTT. This translates into CASRPSGGRDTQYF.

This clonotype was found a few times. For the CDR3, the DNA is TGCAGCGTTGTACTGGGTGGACAGGGCGGCAATCAGCCCCAGCATTTT. Encoded protein: CSVVLGGQGGNQPQHF. The chain couples TRBV29-1 to TRBJ1-5; 8 bases line up with TRBD1. The CDR3 is made up of 16 amino acids. The germline V gene encodes CDR1 SQVTM and CDR2 ANQGSEA. Trimming took 4 bases from V and 2 from J; bases not matched to a gene: 10.

The gene calls are TRBV28 and TRBJ2-1; maybe TRBD2 (6 bases). Germline V gives CDR1 MDHEN, CDR2 SYDVKM. V was shortened by 2 bases and J by 4 bases, with 15 bases between the two germline ends. The CDR3 covers 16 residues. CDR3 bases: TGTGCCAGCAGTTTACCCCTGAGGGGAGGTTACAATGAGCAGTTCTTC. Protein sequence: CASSLPLRGGYNEQFF.